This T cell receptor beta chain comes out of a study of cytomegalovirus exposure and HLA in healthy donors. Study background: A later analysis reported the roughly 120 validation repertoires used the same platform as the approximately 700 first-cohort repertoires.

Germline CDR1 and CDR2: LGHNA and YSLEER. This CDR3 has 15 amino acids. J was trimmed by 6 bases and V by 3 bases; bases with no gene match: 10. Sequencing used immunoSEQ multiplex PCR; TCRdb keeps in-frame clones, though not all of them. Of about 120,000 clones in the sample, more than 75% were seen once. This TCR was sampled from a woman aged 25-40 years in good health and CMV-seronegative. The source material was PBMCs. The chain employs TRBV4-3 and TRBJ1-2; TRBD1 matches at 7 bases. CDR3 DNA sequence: TGCGCCAGCAGCCACCGGACAGGCTACCTGGATGGCTACACCTTC. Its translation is CASSHRTGYLDGYTF.